The present entry profiles one T cell receptor beta chain with its context. It lacks a known antigen. There are no base qualities to consult, and no much larger clone falls within one base. The data were obtained in a study of CD8+ T cells in alopecia areata (dated by TCRdb to between 2017 and 2018). Study-level background: The treated patients took part in an open-label pilot trial in which moderate-to-severe alopecia areata was treated with oral tofacitinib at 5 to 10 mg twice daily. On the human side, TCRbeta sequencing was run on scalp tissue and on sorted CD4+ and CD8+ peripheral blood T cells from healthy controls and from alopecia areata patients with either patchy or totalis/universalis disease. Amplification of TCRbeta CDR3 regions was done by immunoSEQ multiplex PCR using 35 Vbeta forward primers and 13 Jbeta reverse primers. RNA was obtained with the PAXgene miRNA kit for fixed scalp, the miRNeasy kit for PBMCs, and the RNeasy kit for mouse skin. Biopsies were taken from tofacitinib-treated patients at baseline and at 4 and 24 weeks of treatment, and a later scalp biopsy was taken in several of the tofacitinib-treated patients. Clonality in the scalp was compared among normal scalp (n=4), patchy alopecia areata scalp (n=8), and alopecia totalis/universalis scalp (n=8). Tofacitinib was given for 6 to 18 months, followed by 6 months of follow-up off drug to assess delayed response and recurrence. High-throughput TCRbeta sequencing was used to examine T cell clonal expansion in alopecia areata in both the C3H/HeJ mouse model and human patients. The SALT score, which quantifies the percentage of affected scalp surface area, was used to measure disease severity in treated patients.

Trimming removed 7 bases from V and 5 bases from J, leaving 18 bases between the germline ends. There are 16 amino acids in the CDR3, from cysteine to phenylalanine inclusive. Of the read, only the CDR3 DNA is kept; its 48 bases are in frame from base 1. CDR1 and CDR2 (MNHNY, SVGAGI) derive from the germline V gene (reference sequence). Library construction relied on the immunoSEQ multiplex PCR assay. To provide template for TCR sequencing, every sample had RNA extracted and reverse transcribed into cDNA. First-strand cDNA was synthesized with SuperScript III using a 2:1 mix of oligo-dT and random hexamers. Amplification bias was assessed with a synthetic immune receptor repertoire, and residual bias was removed computationally. The authors' pipeline ran thus. Raw reads were preprocessed to remove errors, and CDR3 was defined according to IMGT conventions as the region from the conserved cysteine to phenylalanine. Clonality was computed as 1 minus the Shannon entropy, with the entropy normalized by log2 of the number of productive unique TCRs. Whether each scalp clone was CD4 or CD8 was inferred by checking scalp TCRbeta sequences against the CD4 and CD8 repertoires from sorted blood. The clones in this table, taken by TCRdb from immuneACCESS, are in-frame only. Not every clone is retained; where verified, under half of the shortfall comes from an unresolved V gene, and the cause of the rest is unknown. Clone size and the V and J calls come from that table; the DNA yielded D and trimming. The sample table shows 150,000 to 200,000 clones, and approximately 60% are seen once. The ten largest clones represent approximately 15% of the sample.

The investigation overall reported the following: Shared TCR sequences between patients were less evident than in mice, which may be partly attributable to HLA diversity in the patient population. Many expanded lesional clones were found to persist in scalp and blood during tofacitinib treatment, and relapse after treatment cessation may be partly explained by this persistence. Scalp TCR repertoire analysis is complicated because resident alphabeta T cells in normal human skin are also sequenced, whereas mouse skin is dominated by gammadelta T cells. The treated cohort was small, with a single nonresponder, so links between baseline CD8+ expansion and response need larger studies. Scalp clonality and the number of expanded CD8+ clones among the top 100 scalp clones were significantly decreased by tofacitinib. Lesional scalp, especially in alopecia totalis/universalis, showed higher clonality and more expanded CD8+ clones than normal scalp, suggesting antigenic drive.

According to the study, the label for this sample's time point signals: 24 weeks on oral tofacitinib. In light of the paper, this sample's treatment or condition label describes: oral pan-JAK inhibitor, 5-10 mg twice daily. Lesional scalp punch biopsies and peripheral blood were obtained from alopecia areata patients. After PBMCs were isolated by density centrifugation and stained for CD3, CD4 and CD8, a FACSAria was used to sort CD4+ and CD8+ T cells. The sample in question was CD4+ T cells sorted from blood, obtained at week 24, from a patient treated with tofacitinib. The clonotype originates from a human donor with alopecia areata. Recombination joined TRBV6-6 with TRBJ1-6; TRBD1 could be the D gene, as 5 bases match. The CDR3: CASTRGPGINNSPLHF. The DNA is TGTGCCAGCACCCGGGGCCCTGGGATCAATAATTCACCCCTCCACTTT.